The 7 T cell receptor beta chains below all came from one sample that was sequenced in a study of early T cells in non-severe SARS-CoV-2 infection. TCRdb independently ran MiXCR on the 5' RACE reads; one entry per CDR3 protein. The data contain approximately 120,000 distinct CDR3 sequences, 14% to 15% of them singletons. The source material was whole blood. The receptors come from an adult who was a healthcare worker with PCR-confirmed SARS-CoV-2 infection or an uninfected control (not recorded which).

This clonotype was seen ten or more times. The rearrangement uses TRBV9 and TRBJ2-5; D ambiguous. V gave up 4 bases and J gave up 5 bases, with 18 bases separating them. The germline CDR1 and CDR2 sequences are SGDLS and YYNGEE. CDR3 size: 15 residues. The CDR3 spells CASSTMPRGSETQYF. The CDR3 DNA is TGTGCCAGCAGCACCATGCCCAGAGGCAGTGAGACCCAGTACTTC.

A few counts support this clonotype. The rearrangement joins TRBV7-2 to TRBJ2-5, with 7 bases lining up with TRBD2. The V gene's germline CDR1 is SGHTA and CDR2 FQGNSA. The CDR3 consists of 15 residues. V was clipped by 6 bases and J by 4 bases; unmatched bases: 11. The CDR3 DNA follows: TGTGCCAGCAGTCTTGGGGGAGGGTATGGAGAGACCCAGTACTTC. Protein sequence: CASSLGGGYGETQYF.

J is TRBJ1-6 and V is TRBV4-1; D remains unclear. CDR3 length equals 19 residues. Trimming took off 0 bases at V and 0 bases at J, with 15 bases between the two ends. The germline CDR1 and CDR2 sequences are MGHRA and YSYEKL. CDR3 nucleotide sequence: TGCGCCAGCAGCCAAGATCGGCAGTCTAGGAGCTCCTATAATTCACCCCTCCACTTT. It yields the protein CASSQDRQSRSSYNSPLHF.

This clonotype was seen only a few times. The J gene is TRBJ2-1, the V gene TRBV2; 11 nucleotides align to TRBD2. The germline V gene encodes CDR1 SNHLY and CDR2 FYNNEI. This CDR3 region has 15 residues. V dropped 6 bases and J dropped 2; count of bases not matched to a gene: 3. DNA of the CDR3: TGTGCCAGCAGGCCGGGACTAGCGGCCTACAATGAGCAGTTCTTC. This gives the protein CASRPGLAAYNEQFF.

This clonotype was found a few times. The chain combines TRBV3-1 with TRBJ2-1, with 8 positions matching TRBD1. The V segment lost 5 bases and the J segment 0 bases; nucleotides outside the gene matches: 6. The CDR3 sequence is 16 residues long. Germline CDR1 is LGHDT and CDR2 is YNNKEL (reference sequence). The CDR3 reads CASSSRTGYSYNEQFF. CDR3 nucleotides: TGTGCCAGCAGCTCTCGGACAGGGTACTCCTACAATGAGCAGTTCTTC.

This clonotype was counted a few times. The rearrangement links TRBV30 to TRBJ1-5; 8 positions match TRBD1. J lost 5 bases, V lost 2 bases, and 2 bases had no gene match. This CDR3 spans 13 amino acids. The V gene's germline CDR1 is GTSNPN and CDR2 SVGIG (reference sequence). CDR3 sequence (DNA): TGTGCCTGGAGTCCAGGGGGCCATCAGCCCCAGCATTTT. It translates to CAWSPGGHQPQHF.

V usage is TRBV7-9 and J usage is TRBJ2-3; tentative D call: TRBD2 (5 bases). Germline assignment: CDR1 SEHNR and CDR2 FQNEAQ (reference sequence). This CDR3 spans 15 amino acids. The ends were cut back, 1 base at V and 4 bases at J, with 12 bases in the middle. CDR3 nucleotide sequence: TGTGCCAGCAGCTTAGTTTCAGGCGGGCCAGATACGCAGTATTTT. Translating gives CASSLVSGGPDTQYF.